These 29 T cell receptor beta chains were sequenced from one sample in a study of graft-versus-host responses after intestinal transplantation. Tissue processing of the graft released intraepithelial and lamina propria lymphocytes from it. The assay was immunoSEQ multiplex PCR, and TCRdb's table has in-frame clones only and misses some. Counted here are about 15,000 clones, just under 75% occurring once; the ten biggest clones make up about 3%. The sample was ileum tissue, taken 14 days after transplant. These receptors were collected from a human patient who received an intestinal transplant, so some T cells may come from the graft donor.

The chain carries TRBV7-9 and TRBJ2-7; 7 positions agree with TRBD2. Germline V gene data show CDR1 as SEHNR and CDR2 as FQNEAQ (reference sequence). V gave up 7 bases and J gave up 3 bases; unmatched junction bases: 15. The CDR3 has 16 residues. The CDR3 reads CASTLLGGGMVYEQYF. The CDR3 DNA follows: TGTGCCAGCACCCTACTCGGGGGAGGGATGGTCTACGAGCAGTACTTC.

The J gene is TRBJ1-1, the V gene TRBV7-3, with a possible D match to TRBD1 (5 bases). CDR3 length equals 14 residues. Germline-derived CDR1 and CDR2 are SGHTA and FQGTGA. The V and J ends lost 5 bases and 3 bases respectively, with 13 bases between them. The CDR3 nucleotides read TGTGCCAGCAGCACCGGACGGGGGGACACTGAAGCTTTCTTT. Amino acids: CASSTGRGDTEAFF.

The CDR3 DNA sequence: TGTGCCAGCAGCCCTTCCGCGTTGGCGCGATACGAGCAGTACTTC. Encoded protein: CASSPSALARYEQYF. The rearrangement uses TRBV4-2 and TRBJ2-7; D gene uncertain. Germline loops: CDR1 LGHNA, CDR2 YNFKEQ. The germline V and J ends were trimmed by 4 bases and 4 bases, with 17 bases remaining between them. The length of the CDR3 is 15 residues.

J is TRBJ2-7 and V is TRBV11-2, with 10 bases fitting TRBD2. Germline V gene lookup returns CDR1 SGHAT and CDR2 FQNNGV. With V trimmed by 3 bases and J by 4 bases, 3 bases remained unmatched. This CDR3 region has 14 residues. The CDR3 DNA reads TGTGCCAGCAGCTTGCTAGCGGGAGTATACGAGCAGTACTTC. Amino acids: CASSLLAGVYEQYF.

This clone appeared once. V and J are TRBV5-4 and TRBJ2-1; the match to TRBD2 covers 7 bases. V was clipped by 3 bases and J by 3 bases; unmatched bases: 9. Germline CDR1 and CDR2: SGHNT and YYREEE (reference sequence). The CDR3 extends over 16 amino acids. The CDR3 nucleotides read TGTGCCAGCAGCTGGGGAACTAGCGCGCTCTACAATGAGCAGTTCTTC. This translates into CASSWGTSALYNEQFF.

The gene calls are TRBV20-1 and TRBJ1-1; D not resolved. V was cut by 3 bases and J by 6 bases, with 5 bases left in between. This CDR3 comprises 10 residues. Germline loops: CDR1 DFQATT, CDR2 SNEGSKA (reference sequence). The CDR3 spells CSASYSEAFF. As DNA, the CDR3 is TGCAGTGCTAGTTACTCTGAAGCTTTCTTT.

The chain recombines TRBV5-4 with TRBJ2-7; D possibly corresponds to TRBD2 (6 bases). With 0 bases removed from V and 2 bases from J, the gap between germline ends came to 12 bases. The CDR3 has 15 residues. The germline gives CDR1 SGHNT, CDR2 YYREEE (reference sequence). Written as DNA, the CDR3 is TGTGCCAGCAGCTTGGGTGGTAGCGGTGCCTACGAGCAGTACTTC. This translates into CASSLGGSGAYEQYF. The entire variable domain, with the rest obtained from reference TRBV5-4 and TRBJ2-7, is as follows: ETGVTQSPTHLIKTRGQQVTLRCSSQSGHNTVSWYQQALGQGPQFIFQYYREEENGRGNFPPRFSGLQFPNYSSELNVNALELDDSALYLCASSLGGSGAYEQYFGPGTRLTVT.

The chain has TRBV5-4 and TRBJ2-1; TRBD2 aligns across 13 bases. CDR3 length: 15 residues. Germline V lookup: CDR1 SGHNT, CDR2 YYREEE (reference sequence). Losses at the gene ends were 3 bases for V and 10 bases for J; bases not matched to a gene: 7. The CDR3 bases are TGTGCCAGCAGCTCACCGGGACTAGCGGGAATGGAGCAGTTCTTC. Protein: CASSSPGLAGMEQFF.

This clone was counted a few times. This chain joins TRBV19 and TRBJ1-3, with TRBD1 matching 9 bases. The CDR3 has 17 amino acids. V shed 3 bases, J shed 1 base, and the junction held 7 bases outside the gene matches. Germline V gene data show CDR1 as LNHDA and CDR2 as SQIVND (reference sequence). This CDR3 reads CASSMLNRGRSGNTIYF. The CDR3 region has the DNA TGTGCCAGTAGTATGTTAAACAGGGGGCGTTCTGGAAACACCATATATTTT.

The chain combines TRBV6-5 with TRBJ2-1; D remains ambiguous. Germline V gene lookup returns CDR1 MNHEY and CDR2 SVGAGI. The CDR3 consists of 15 residues. Trimming cost V 2 bases and J 9 bases, with 17 bases left between them. The CDR3 bases are TGTGCCAGCAGTTACGGGGTTGGTGTTTTAAGTGAGCAGTTCTTC. Its translation is CASSYGVGVLSEQFF.

The chain couples TRBV18 to TRBJ2-7, with D maybe TRBD1 (5 bases). From germline, CDR1 is KGHSH and CDR2 LQKENI. The CDR3 runs to 17 residues. V lost 0 bases and J lost 3, with 18 bases in between. In DNA form, the CDR3 reads TGTGCCAGCTCACCACCGGACATGGGGCCGCGCGTCTACGAGCAGTACTTC. This sequence encodes CASSPPDMGPRVYEQYF. Supplemented by reference TRBV18 and TRBJ2-7, the full variable domain reads NAGVMQNPRHLVRRRGQEARLRCSPMKGHSHVYWYRQLPEEGLKFMVYLQKENIIDESGMPKERFSAEFPKEGPSILRIQQVVRGDSAAYFCASSPPDMGPRVYEQYFGPGTRLTVT.

The genes are TRBV19 and TRBJ2-7; D perhaps matches TRBD1 (5 bases). V shed 7 bases and J shed 0 bases, with 13 bases lying between them. CDR1 is LNHDA and CDR2 is SQIVND in the germline V gene (reference sequence). The CDR3 spans 14 residues. The DNA for the CDR3 is TGTGCCAGTAAGATTCAGGGTTCCTCCTACGAGCAGTACTTC. Its protein product is CASKIQGSSYEQYF.

The chain uses TRBV6-1 and TRBJ2-1, with TRBD2 identical over 10 bases. V lost 2 bases, J lost 2 bases, and 6 bases stayed unmatched. Germline V lookup: CDR1 MNHNS, CDR2 SASEGT. The CDR3 has 17 residues. The CDR3 loop reads CASSELAGVTPYNEQFF. CDR3 DNA sequence: TGTGCCAGCAGTGAACTAGCGGGAGTGACCCCCTACAATGAGCAGTTCTTC.

This sequence joins TRBV4-2 and TRBJ1-2; TRBD1 aligns across 7 bases. Germline V gives CDR1 LGHNA, CDR2 YNFKEQ. This CDR3 contains 13 residues. After removal of 3 bases from V and 6 bases from J, the junction contained 4 bases not matched to a gene. The chain's CDR3 is CASSHRQGDGYTF. In nucleotides, the CDR3 is TGTGCCAGCAGCCACCGACAGGGAGATGGCTACACCTTC.

This clone was detected a few times. The V call is TRBV30, the J call TRBJ1-1; D is uncertain. V was clipped by 0 bases and J by 4 bases, with 15 bases between them. Germline V gene lookup returns CDR1 GTSNPN and CDR2 SVGIG (reference sequence). The CDR3 is 15 residues long. CDR3 region: CAWSVPFAGSTEAFF. Written as DNA, the CDR3 is TGTGCCTGGAGTGTACCCTTTGCAGGAAGCACTGAAGCTTTCTTT.

The CDR3 here is CASRGQGNHEQYF. CDR3 bases: TGTGCCAGCCGCGGACAGGGAAACCACGAGCAGTACTTC. The V call is TRBV6-5, the J call TRBJ2-7, with 8 bases fitting TRBD1. The CDR3 consists of 13 residues. Germline V gene lookup returns CDR1 MNHEY and CDR2 SVGAGI. V shed 8 bases and J 5 bases; nucleotides not matched to a gene: 8.

The J gene is TRBJ2-7, the V gene TRBV6-5; D gene unclear. CDR3 length: 15 residues. Germline loops: CDR1 MNHEY, CDR2 SVGAGI. V was shortened by 3 bases and J by 2 bases, with 14 bases between the two germline ends. The CDR3 nucleotides read TGTGCCAGCAGTTATGACTCGGGCTCGACCTACGAGCAGTACTTC. Translating gives CASSYDSGSTYEQYF.

For this clone: Other DNA sequences in this sample translate to the same CDR3. This chain uses TRBV11-2 with TRBJ2-2, with TRBD1 as a possible D gene (6 bases). V lost 1 base, J lost 0 bases, and 6 bases lay in between. The CDR3 extends over 15 amino acids. In germline, CDR1 is SGHAT, CDR2 FQNNGV. CDR3 nucleotides: TGTGCCAGCAGCTTAGCAGGGGCGAACACCGGGGAGCTGTTTTTT. Translating gives CASSLAGANTGELFF.

The chain links TRBV9 to TRBJ1-1; the D gene is possibly TRBD1 (5 bases). V was pared by 2 bases and J by 0 bases, with 8 bases between. The germline V gene has CDR1 SGDLS and CDR2 YYNGEE. The CDR3 has 14 residues. CDR3 region: CASSVGGMNTEAFF. In DNA, the CDR3 is TGTGCCAGCAGCGTGGGGGGGATGAACACTGAAGCTTTCTTT.

The chain couples TRBV18 to TRBJ2-7; unclear D gene. Trimming removed 0 bases at V and 5 bases at J, with 8 bases between. CDR3 length: 13 residues. Germline V lookup: CDR1 KGHSH, CDR2 LQKENI. In nucleotides, the CDR3 is TGTGCCAGCTCACCACCGGCCCAGAACGAGCAGTACTTC. This sequence encodes CASSPPAQNEQYF. Full variable domain (rest looked up from reference TRBV18 and TRBJ2-7): NAGVMQNPRHLVRRRGQEARLRCSPMKGHSHVYWYRQLPEEGLKFMVYLQKENIIDESGMPKERFSAEFPKEGPSILRIQQVVRGDSAAYFCASSPPAQNEQYFGPGTRLTVT.

The chain couples TRBV19 to TRBJ1-5; D is ambiguous. Trimming removed 3 bases at V and 2 bases at J, with 11 bases between. CDR1 LNHDA and CDR2 SQIVND come from the germline V gene (reference sequence). The CDR3 is 15 residues long. For the CDR3, the DNA is TGTGCCAGTAGTATGGGGTTTTGGGGCAATCAGCCCCAGCATTTT. Encoded protein: CASSMGFWGNQPQHF. Supplemented by reference TRBV19 and TRBJ1-5, the full variable domain reads DGGITQSPKYLFRKEGQNVTLSCEQNLNHDAMYWYRQDPGQGLRLIYYSQIVNDFQKGDIAEGYSVSREKKESFPLTVTSAQKNPTAFYLCASSMGFWGNQPQHFGDGTRLSIL.

This clone was observed a single time. In nucleotides, the CDR3 is TGTGCCACCAGCACCGGGAGGGCCTACGAGCAGTACTTC. This encodes CATSTGRAYEQYF. The genes are TRBV15 and TRBJ2-7; 8 nucleotides align to TRBD2. V lost 4 bases, J lost 2 bases, and 1 base stayed unmatched. The CDR3 has 13 amino acids. CDR1 and CDR2 (germline): LNHNV, YYDKDF (reference sequence).

The sample holds a few counts of this clone. The V and J genes are TRBV6-6 and TRBJ1-2; possible D gene TRBD1, 6 bases. Germline V gene data show CDR1 as MNHNY and CDR2 as SVGAGI (reference sequence). V lost 3 bases, J lost 5 bases, and 16 bases lay in between. CDR3 length equals 15 residues. The CDR3 DNA reads as TGTGCCAGCAGTTATCAGACAGGTACCTCTTATGGCTACACCTTC. It encodes CASSYQTGTSYGYTF.

The J gene is TRBJ1-1, the V gene TRBV10-3, with a weak D call TRBD1 (5 bases). With 8 bases removed from V and 3 bases from J, the gap between germline ends came to 13 bases. Germline V gene sequence: CDR1 ENHRY, CDR2 SYGVKD. This CDR3 is built from 13 residues. This CDR3 is CAIGDSEYTEAFF. For the CDR3, the DNA is TGTGCCATCGGAGACAGTGAGTACACTGAAGCTTTCTTT.

The chain recombines TRBV7-2 with TRBJ1-1; possibly TRBD1 for D (5 bases). The V end was cut by 3 bases, the J end by 2 bases, with 13 bases between. Germline assignment: CDR1 SGHTA and CDR2 FQGNSA. This CDR3 has 15 residues. The DNA of the CDR3 is TGTGCCAGCAGCTTGATGACAGCCTTTAACACTGAAGCTTTCTTT. Residues: CASSLMTAFNTEAFF.

This clone turned up a few times. The CDR3 nucleotides read TGTGCCAGCAGCGTAGAAGGGGGGGTTGCGAACACCGGGGAGCTGTTTTTT. This gives the protein CASSVEGGVANTGELFF. The V gene is TRBV9, the J gene TRBJ2-2, with TRBD2 as a possible D gene (7 bases). CDR1 is SGDLS, CDR2 YYNGEE, per germline. Trimming cost V 0 bases and J 0 bases, with 12 bases left between them. The CDR3 runs to 17 residues.

This chain joins TRBV10-3 and TRBJ2-7, with D perhaps matching TRBD1 or TRBD2 (6 bases each). The CDR3 is made up of 14 amino acids. Germline CDR1 ENHRY, CDR2 SYGVKD. The ends were cut back, 6 bases at V and 2 bases at J, with 14 bases in the middle. The CDR3 region has the DNA TGTGCCATCAGCACGGTGGGGGGCGCCTACGAGCAGTACTTC. Protein sequence: CAISTVGGAYEQYF.

In the case of this clone: The same CDR3 can be traced to other DNA sequences in this sample. The chain combines TRBV27 with TRBJ2-1; D is possibly TRBD1 (5 bases). CDR1 is MNHEY, CDR2 SMNVEV, per germline (reference sequence). Trimming shortened V by 3 bases and J by 4 bases, and 7 bases separated the two germline ends. The CDR3 has 13 residues. The DNA of the CDR3 is TGTGCCAGCAGTTTGCAGGGTTACAATGAGCAGTTCTTC. The encoded protein is CASSLQGYNEQFF.

V gene TRBV27 combines with J gene TRBJ2-1; the match to TRBD2 covers 7 bases. V lost 7 bases and J lost 8; bases outside the gene matches: 14. CDR1 and CDR2 from the germline V gene are MNHEY and SMNVEV (reference sequence). This CDR3 has 15 residues. The CDR3 spells CASNTRLAGVYEQFF. CDR3 nucleotide sequence: TGTGCCAGCAACACTCGACTAGCTGGTGTCTATGAGCAGTTCTTC.